The TCR beta chain under discussion was sequenced for a study of beta chain features in type 1 diabetes. Study results and limitations: Significant though moderate, a shortening of TCRB CDR3s appeared in all four CD4+ subsets of Type 1 diabetes patients.

This CDR3 has 13 amino acids. The germline V and J ends were trimmed by 2 bases and 6 bases, with 11 bases remaining between them. Germline CDR1 reads GTSNPN; CDR2 reads SVGIG (reference sequence). Of note for this clone: Its target is unknown.

Expressed TCRB transcripts were sequenced because the entire RNA isolate underwent reverse transcription. Profiling relied on immunoSEQ multiplex PCR, and the TCRdb table lists in-frame clones only, not all of them. The repertoire has fewer than 200,000 clones, about 9.3% of them found once; the top ten carry approximately 0.46%. Input material: central memory CD4+ T cells from blood. The V gene is TRBV30, the J gene TRBJ2-1; D is possibly TRBD2 (6 bases). The source is a man aged 30 to 39 with type 1 diabetes. The CDR3 nucleotides are TGTGCCTGGAGTTTTCAGGGAGGCAATGAGCAGTTCTTC. It translates to CAWSFQGGNEQFF.